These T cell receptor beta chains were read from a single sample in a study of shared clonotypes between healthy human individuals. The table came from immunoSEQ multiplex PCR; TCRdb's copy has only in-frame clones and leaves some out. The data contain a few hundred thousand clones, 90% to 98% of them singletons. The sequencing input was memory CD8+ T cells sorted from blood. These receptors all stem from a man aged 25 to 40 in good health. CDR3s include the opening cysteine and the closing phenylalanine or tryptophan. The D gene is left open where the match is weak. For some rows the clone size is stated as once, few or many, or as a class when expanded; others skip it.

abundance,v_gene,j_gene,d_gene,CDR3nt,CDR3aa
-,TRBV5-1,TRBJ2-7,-,TGCGCCAGCAGCTTTAAAGGGGGGTACGAGCAGTACTTC,CASSFKGGYEQYF
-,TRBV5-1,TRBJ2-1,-,TGCGCCAGCAGCTTGGACCGGGTGTCGTTTGTCGATGAGCAGTTCTTC,CASSLDRVSFVDEQFF
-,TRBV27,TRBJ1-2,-,TGTGCCAGCAGTTTGGGCCCCCCCGGGTTCGGCTATGGCTACACCTTC,CASSLGPPGFGYGYTF
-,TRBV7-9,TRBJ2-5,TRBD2,TGTGCCAGCAGCTTACTAGCGGGGTACCAAGAGACCCAGTACTTC,CASSLLAGYQETQYF
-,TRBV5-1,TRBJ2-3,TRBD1,TGCGCCAGCAGCTTGGCAGGGGGCAAGGGGGATACGCAGTATTTT,CASSLAGGKGDTQYF
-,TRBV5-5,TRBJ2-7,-,TGTGCCAGCAGCCACCCCCTAGCATTGATCTACGAGCAGTACTTC,CASSHPLALIYEQYF
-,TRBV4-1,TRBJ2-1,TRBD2,TGCGCCAACAGCCAAGAGGCTAGCGGGAGATTCAATGAGCAGTTCTTC,CANSQEASGRFNEQFF
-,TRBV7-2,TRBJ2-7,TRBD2,TGTGCCAGCAGCTTTTTGGGATGGGCTAGCGGGAAGTACGAGCAGTACTTC,CASSFLGWASGKYEQYF
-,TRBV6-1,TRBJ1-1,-,TGTGCCAGCATGGGACGGATAAACACTGAAGCTTTCTTT,CASMGRINTEAFF
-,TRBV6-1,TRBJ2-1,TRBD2,TGTGCCAGCAGGTTATCACTAGCGCCCTACAATGAGCAGTTCTTC,CASRLSLAPYNEQFF
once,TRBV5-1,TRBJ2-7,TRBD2,TGCGCCAGCAGCTTAGCGGGAGTTGGTTCCTACGAGCAGTACTTC,CASSLAGVGSYEQYF
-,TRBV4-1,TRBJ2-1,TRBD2,TGCGCCAGCAGCCAACCGACTAGCGGGAAAAATGAGCAGTTCTTC,CASSQPTSGKNEQFF
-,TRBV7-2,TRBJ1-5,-,TGTGCCAGCAGCTCCCGGGACAATCAGCCCCAGCATTTT,CASSSRDNQPQHF
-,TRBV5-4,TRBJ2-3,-,TGTGCCAGCAGCTTGGCGGGTTCAGATACGCAGTATTTT,CASSLAGSDTQYF
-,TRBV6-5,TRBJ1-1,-,TGTGCCAGCAGTTACGACCTGACAGGGAACACTGAAGCTTTCTTT,CASSYDLTGNTEAFF
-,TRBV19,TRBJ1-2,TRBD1,TGTGCGACCTTCGGACAGGGGGCAGACGCTAACTATGGCTACACCTTC,CATFGQGADANYGYTF
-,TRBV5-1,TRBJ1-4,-,TGCGCCAGCAGAGGTATAGGGGTTCAAAGTAATGAAAAACTGTTTTTT,CASRGIGVQSNEKLFF
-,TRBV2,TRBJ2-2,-,TGTGCCAGCGCAACTAGAAACGCCGGGGAGCTGTTTTTT,CASATRNAGELFF
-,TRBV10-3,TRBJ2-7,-,TGTGCCATCAGTGGCCCACGGAGGGGGGGGGAGTCCTACGAGCAGTACTTC,CAISGPRRGGESYEQYF
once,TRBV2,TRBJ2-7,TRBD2,TGTGCCAGCACGGCATCTAGCGGGAGTAGCGAGCAGTACTTC,CASTASSGSSEQYF
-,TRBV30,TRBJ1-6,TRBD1,TGTGCCTGGAGTGTACGCTCACCCCCGGGACAGCGTAATTCACCCCTCCACTTT,CAWSVRSPPGQRNSPLHF
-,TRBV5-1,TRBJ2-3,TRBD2,TGCGCCAGCAGCTTGCCGACTAGCGGGAGGGTAGATACGCAGTATTTT,CASSLPTSGRVDTQYF
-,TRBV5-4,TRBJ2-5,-,TGTGCCAGCAGGCTCGCCCTTCAAGAGACCCAGTACTTC,CASRLALQETQYF
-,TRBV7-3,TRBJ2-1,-,TGTGCCAGCAGCTTATACGGGAATGAGCAGTTCTTC,CASSLYGNEQFF
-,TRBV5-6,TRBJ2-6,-,TGTGCCAGCAGCTCCATGGCGGGGAACGGGGCCAACGTCCTGACTTTC,CASSSMAGNGANVLTF